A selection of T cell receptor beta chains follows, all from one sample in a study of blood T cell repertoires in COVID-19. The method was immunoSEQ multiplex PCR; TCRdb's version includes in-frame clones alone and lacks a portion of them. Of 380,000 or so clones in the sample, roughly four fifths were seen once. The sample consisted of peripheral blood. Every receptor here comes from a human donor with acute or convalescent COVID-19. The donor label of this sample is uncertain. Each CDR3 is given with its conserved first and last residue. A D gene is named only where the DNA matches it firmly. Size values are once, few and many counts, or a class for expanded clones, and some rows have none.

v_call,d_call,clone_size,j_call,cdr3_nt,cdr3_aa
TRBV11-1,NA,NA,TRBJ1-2,TGTGCCAGCAGCTTACGGGGAATTGGGGATGGCTACACCTTC,CASSLRGIGDGYTF
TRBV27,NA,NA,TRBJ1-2,TGTGCCAGCAGTTCAGGGGTTTGGCATGGCTACACCTTC,CASSSGVWHGYTF
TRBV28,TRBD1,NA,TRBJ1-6,TGTGCCAGCAGTACGAACAGGGGGTGGGGACCCCTCCACTTT,CASSTNRGWGPLHF
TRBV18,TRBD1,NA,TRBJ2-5,TGTGCCAGCTCACCACTTATGAACAGGGGGAACCAAGAGACCCAGTACTTC,CASSPLMNRGNQETQYF
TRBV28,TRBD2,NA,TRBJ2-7,TGTGCCAGCAGTCCCGGGGGAGGGGTGGGTGAGCAGTACTTC,CASSPGGGVGEQYF
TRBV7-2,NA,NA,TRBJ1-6,TGTGCCAGCAGCTTAACACAGTCCTATAATTCACCCCTCCACTTT,CASSLTQSYNSPLHF
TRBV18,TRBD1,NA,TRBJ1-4,TGTGCCAGTTCAAGACAGGGTGTTGAAAAACTGTTTTTT,CASSRQGVEKLFF
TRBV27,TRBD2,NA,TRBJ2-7,TGTGCCAGCAGCCTTACCCCGACTAGCGGGGCCTACGAGCAGTACTTC,CASSLTPTSGAYEQYF
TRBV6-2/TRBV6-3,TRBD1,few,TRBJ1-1,TGTGCCAGCAGCAGAACAGGGGTGGGAACTGAAGCTTTCTTT,CASSRTGVGTEAFF
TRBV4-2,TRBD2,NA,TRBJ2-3,TGTGCCAGCAGCCAAGATCAGAGCGGGGGTACAGATACGCAGTATTTT,CASSQDQSGGTDTQYF
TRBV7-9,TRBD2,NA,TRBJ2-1,TGTGCCAGCAGCCGTCGACTAGCGGGAGATCACAATGAGCAGTTCTTC,CASSRRLAGDHNEQFF
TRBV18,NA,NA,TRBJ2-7,TGTGCCAGCTCACCAGGCAGGGGGGACTCCGAGCAGTACTTC,CASSPGRGDSEQYF
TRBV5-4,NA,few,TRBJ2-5,TGTGCCAGCAGCTCCCAGCGGGAGACCCAGTACTTC,CASSSQRETQYF
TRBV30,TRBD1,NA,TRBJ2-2,TGTGCCTGGAATACCGGGACAGTAAGCAACACCGGGGAGCTGTTTTTT,CAWNTGTVSNTGELFF
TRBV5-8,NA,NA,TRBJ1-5,TGTGCCAGCAGTTCAGGGGATGGGTTAAGCAATCAGCCCCAGCATTTT,CASSSGDGLSNQPQHF
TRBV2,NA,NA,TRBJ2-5,TGTGCCAGCAGCCGATCTGACAGACAAGAGACCCAGTACTTC,CASSRSDRQETQYF
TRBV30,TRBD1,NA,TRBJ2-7,TGTGCCTACTCACAGGGGCTGACCTACGAGCAGTACTTC,CAYSQGLTYEQYF
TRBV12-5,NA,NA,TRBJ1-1,TGTGCTAGTGGAAAACAGGGAGTCAGCACTGAAGCTTTCTTT,CASGKQGVSTEAFF
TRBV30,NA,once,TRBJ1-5,TGTGCCTGGAGCGCGGGGCTCAATCAGCCCCAGCATTTT,CAWSAGLNQPQHF